This T cell receptor (beta chain) came from a study of cytomegalovirus exposure and HLA in healthy donors (dated by TCRdb to 2016 to 2017). Notes on the research overall: According to an earlier analysis of around 600 of the donors, 150 million to 200 million T cells yielded over 90 million unique TCR beta sequences and around 280 Gb of sequence data. Both class I and class II loci were covered by HLA typing, at four-digit resolution. Typing coverage varied by locus: roughly 620-640 donors for A, B, C, DRB1 and DQB1; roughly 500 for DQA1; more than 600 for DPA1; roughly 470 for DPB1. The study was designed to test whether signatures of past pathogen exposure could be identified by cataloging public T cell receptors. An early release covering more than 500 HLA-typed donors comprised 250 to 350 gigabases of sequencing data and around 80 million unique TCR sequences. Along with the roughly 700-subject first cohort, a separate validation cohort of over 90 different subjects was used. Among a few hundred genotyped donors of the cohort, an average of around 240,000 unique TCR beta nucleotide sequences were sequenced per donor, around 18% of them non-productive. Several DR-DQ haplotypes were handled as single units for association and clustering because linkage in the cohort was strong. Of the approximately 400 genotyped donors, roughly 76% were placed in the genetic ancestry cluster associated with self-reported Caucasian donors. In the later analysis, no new phenotypic data were used to find candidate immune exposures; instead, reliance was placed on TCR beta sequences and their occurrence across donors. All discovery cohort repertoires had been generated using a single sequencing platform. High-throughput TCR immunosequencing, statistical association of individual TCRs with disease status, and machine learning were combined to predict cytomegalovirus infection status. The T cell repertoires of some 700 subjects were profiled by immunosequencing and related to cytomegalovirus serostatus. Donor age, sex, ethnicity and CMV serostatus were compiled together with the repertoire data. A later analysis re-examined previously published TCR beta repertoires from roughly 650 donors and added high-resolution HLA genotyping to investigate patterns of TCR occurrence. A later genetic analysis took genome-wide SNP genotypes for about three fifths of the 666 donors and used that subset as a discovery cohort. To decide whether each TCR beta V gene segment behaved as functional or pseudogenic, an earlier analysis of approximately 600 of the donors relied on high-throughput TCR beta sequencing. The research as a whole found: Because HLA typing was missing for some donors at each locus, association tests included only the typed subset. Because counts were too low, about 18 rarely observed V segments, including chromosome 9 orphons, were excluded from the earlier analysis of around 590 of the donors. V-gene and J-gene trimming of TCR beta chains was associated with a missense DCLRE1C variant in a later genetic analysis, and the association was replicated in an independent cohort. The presence/absence analyses assumed that sequencing depth was roughly uniform across donors, and that assumption may not be true. For the cohort, immune exposure information was limited to CMV serostatus. Broadly in line with IMGT annotations, most TCR beta V segments showed up in productive rearrangements about 87% or about 30% of the time in an earlier analysis of 450 to 600 of the donors. When HLA alleles, especially DR and DQ, strongly co-occurred, attributing TCR associations to individual alleles was difficult. Three of the identified cytomegalovirus-associated TCR beta chains were confirmed in vitro to be specific for cytomegalovirus antigens. Some IMGT-functional V segments, including TRBV6-2 and TRBV6-3, could not be told apart with the 87-base-pair reads, so those segments were excluded. The authors suggested that the approach could potentially be generalized to other disease states and immunological phenotypes. According to a later analysis, most CMV-associated TCR beta chains appeared to be HLA-restricted, and the HLA associations seemed to be driven largely by CMV exposure. A later genetic analysis reported fewer N-insertions in productive TCRs among donors in an Asian-associated ancestry cluster than the roughly 700-donor mean. The study gave a list of about 170 TCR beta chains associated with cytomegalovirus. The sequencing pipeline was judged likely to have produced a cluster of highly shared sequence variants as a technical artifact. According to a later analysis, TCR association rates differed among HLA loci, with DRB1 alleles showing the most associated TCRs and HLA-C alleles showing the fewest. Specific HLA alleles were associated with 15,000 to 20,000 TCR beta sequences at a false discovery rate of 0.05 in a later analysis. Several of the top co-occurrence clusters appeared to be linked to parvovirus B19, influenza, CMV and Epstein-Barr virus, according to a later analysis. A further reported finding was that TCR beta sequences accurately predicted the HLA-A and HLA-B alleles for most subjects in the first cohort. The classifier was reported to diagnose cytomegalovirus status with high specificity and sensitivity in both the original and validation cohorts. Correlated functional status among segregating V segments might be attributable to linkage disequilibrium, but an unknown experimental factor could not be ruled out. A later analysis found that HLA-associated TCR beta chains were more clonally expanded and had lower generation probabilities than equally common non-associated chains. Only TCR beta chains were sequenced in this cohort, and the absence of alpha or paired-chain data limited detectable features. Most TCR sequences were seen in very few donors, while some public TCRs were found in many individuals.

V has 4 bases trimmed and J has 6 bases trimmed; junction bases matching no gene number 14. From a lookup of the germline V gene, CDR1 and CDR2 are MGHRA and YSYEKL. CDR3 length: 17 amino acids, cysteine to phenylalanine. Only the CDR3 region is kept as DNA, spanning 51 bases read in frame from base 1. The cohort consisted of 670 or so healthy bone marrow donors. Cohort members were all nominally healthy when sampled, although unrecorded immune exposures were likely present. The donor was CMV seronegative and was included in the group of hundreds of seronegative cohort members. Every donor gave a peripheral blood sample, and the peripheral blood mononuclear cells from that sample were used for TCR beta sequencing. The Qiagen DNeasy Blood Extraction Kit was used to extract genomic DNA from the blood cell samples. Libraries were built with the immunoSEQ multiplex PCR assay. The multiplex PCR relied on a mix of 60 forward primers for TCR Vbeta segments and 13 reverse primers for TCR Jbeta segments. The CDR3 region of rearranged TCR beta genes was amplified from genomic DNA by a multiplex PCR assay. On the Illumina HiSeq System, the amplified TCR beta libraries were sequenced as 87-base-pair reads. In the original analysis: Across the 600 to 700 repertoires, a later analysis counted around 80 million unique TCR beta chains, 8.5 million to 12 million of which were shared by at least two donors. A nearest-neighbor algorithm error-corrected the raw reads and collapsed the reads into unique sequences, merging closely related sequences to remove PCR and sequencing errors. V, D and J gene segments were assigned by aligning CDR3 sequences to IMGT reference sequences. For a sequence to be retained, a match of at least six nucleotides was required to both a V gene segment and a J gene segment. A rearrangement was called productive if the CDR3 had no stop codons and remained in frame with V and J, and every other rearrangement was called non-productive. Following IMGT convention, CDR3 was defined as the stretch from the second conserved V-encoded cysteine up to the conserved J-encoded phenylalanine. The earlier analysis of 587 of the donors excluded any sequence lacking an unambiguous match to a single V gene segment. An earlier analysis of a few hundred of the donors called V segments functional above 56.7% productive rearrangements and segregating when the between-donor standard deviation exceeded 5%. A statistical classification framework was built to diagnose cytomegalovirus status from the catalog of TCR beta chain sequences. In a later analysis, V and J genes were assigned by comparing TCR nucleotide sequences against IMGT/GENE-DB human TR gene sequences. The TCRdist pipeline was used in a later analysis to assign CDR3 sequences and most-parsimonious VDJ recombination scenarios. A later analysis defined each TCR beta chain by its CDR3 amino acid sequence plus V-gene family, and excluded reads lacking a unique V-gene family. A later analysis removed 592 highly shared, low-generation-probability nucleotide sequences to deal with suspected cross-contamination and a sequencing artifact. In a later analysis, a clonal expansion index was calculated for each public chain from normalized within-repertoire ranks of inferred template counts. Generation probabilities in a later analysis came from a VDJ recombination model fitted to out-of-frame rearrangements, and those results were checked against IGoR. In a later analysis, hypergeometric tests were used to score TCR-TCR, TCR-HLA and TCR-CMV co-occurrence, with a repertoire-size bias correction applied to TCR pairs. To estimate false discovery rates, a later analysis permuted the HLA or CMV assignments 20 times. A later analysis grouped co-occurring TCRs with DBSCAN, adding TCRdist sequence similarity when clustering within HLA-allele-positive subsets. Co-occurrence clustering excluded repertoires with fewer than 30,000 or more than 120,000 public chains, plus five with anomalous nucleotide sharing. TCRdb mirrors the immuneACCESS table, restricted to in-frame sequences. Some clones are absent from its copies; in checked studies, under half trace to an unresolved V gene, and the reason for the others is unknown. D and trimming come from the DNA, and the V and J calls and clone size come from that table. The sample profile shows more than 250,000 clones; about 87% of them were found once. The ten largest account for about 2.3% of the sample.

Regarding this clone: Its antigen has not been determined. No base-level quality is on record; no much larger clone is a single base apart.

The sequenced material came from PBMCs. Recombination linked TRBV4-1 to TRBJ1-2; 10 of the junction bases match TRBD1. The source is a woman aged 18-29 years in good health and CMV-seronegative. In nucleotides, the sequence is TGCGCCAGCAGCCCTCGGGGACAGGGGACCCCAGTCGATGGCTACACCTTC. Its coded protein is CASSPRGQGTPVDGYTF.